This TCR beta chain came from a study of blood T cell repertoires in COVID-19. Study-wide context: COVID-19 samples, acute and convalescent, were from the United States, Italy and Spain. T cells, B-cell-depleted T cells, or PBMCs provided the cDNA or gDNA that served as material.

Original analysis: Cell counts per sample came from amplifying reference gene primers. Clones were sequenced by immunoSEQ multiplex PCR, and TCRdb holds only the in-frame ones, with some missing. V and J calls and clone size are as listed in that table; D and trimming were resolved from the DNA. Among about 260,000 clones listed, 75% to 90% were seen once. Trimming took 0 bases from V and 4 from J, leaving 10 bases between them. Germline CDR1 SGDLS, CDR2 YYNGEE. The CDR3 sequence is 15 residues long. This rearrangement joins TRBV9 to TRBJ2-2, with D possibly being TRBD2 (6 bases). Source material: peripheral blood. This TCR was sampled from a woman aged 40 to 50 who had recovered from COVID-19. The CDR3 loop is CASSVGDSLTGELFF. Here the CDR3 DNA reads TGTGCCAGCAGCGTAGGGGACTCCCTCACCGGGGAGCTGTTTTTT.